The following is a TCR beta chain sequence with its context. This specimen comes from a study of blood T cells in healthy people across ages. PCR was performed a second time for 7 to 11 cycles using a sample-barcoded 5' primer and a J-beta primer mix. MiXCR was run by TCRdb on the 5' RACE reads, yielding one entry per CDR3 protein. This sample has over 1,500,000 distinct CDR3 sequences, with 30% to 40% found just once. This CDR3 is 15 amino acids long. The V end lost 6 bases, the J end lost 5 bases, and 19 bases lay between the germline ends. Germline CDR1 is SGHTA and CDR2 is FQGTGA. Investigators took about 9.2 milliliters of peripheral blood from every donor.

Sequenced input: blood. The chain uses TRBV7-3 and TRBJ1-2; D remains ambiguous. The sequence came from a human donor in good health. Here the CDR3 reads CASSEGEGMEYGYTF. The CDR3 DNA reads TGTGCCAGCAGTGAGGGAGAGGGCATGGAATATGGCTACACCTTC. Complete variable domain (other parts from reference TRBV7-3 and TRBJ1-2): GAGVSQTPSNKVTEKGKYVELRCDPISGHTALYWYRQSLGQGPEFLIYFQGTGAADDSGLPNDRFFAVRPEGSVSTLKIQRTERGDSAVYLCASSEGEGMEYGYTFGSGTRLTVV.